These 21 T cell receptor beta chains came from one sample sequenced in a study of cytomegalovirus exposure and HLA in healthy donors. Assay used: immunoSEQ multiplex PCR; TCRdb lists only in-frame clones, some missing. Altogether about 97,000 clones are present, just under 95% being singletons, with the ten largest covering 0.85% to 0.95%. The source material was PBMCs. These receptors all stem from a young woman in good health and CMV-seronegative.

The gene calls are TRBV6-1 and TRBJ1-5, with D unresolved. CDR3 length: 14 residues. V was shortened by 2 bases and J by 3 bases, with 8 bases between the two germline ends. Germline loops: CDR1 MNHNS, CDR2 SASEGT. The CDR3 coding sequence is TGTGCCAGCAGTGAAAGTGAGATCAATCAGCCCCAGCATTTT. Its translation is CASSESEINQPQHF.

The V and J genes are TRBV10-3 and TRBJ2-5; 8 nucleotides align to TRBD2. This CDR3 region has 15 residues. Germline-derived CDR1 and CDR2 are ENHRY and SYGVKD. With 3 bases clipped from V and 7 bases from J, the junction kept 10 bases outside the gene matches. CDR3 DNA sequence: TGTGCCATCAGTGACTCGACGACTAGCGCGGGGACCCAGTACTTC. Translating it yields CAISDSTTSAGTQYF.

The chain is built from TRBV11-1 and TRBJ2-1, with 7 bases matching TRBD2. The CDR3 totals 16 residues. The junction had 11 bases not matched to a gene; V was cut back by 6 bases and J by 3 bases. CDR1 and CDR2 from the germline V gene are SGHAT and FQDESV (reference sequence). In DNA, the CDR3 is TGTGCCAGCAGGGGGATACGGGGGGATCTCTACAATGAGCAGTTCTTC. Amino acids: CASRGIRGDLYNEQFF.

The chain combines TRBV6-5 with TRBJ2-1; 8 bases match TRBD1. V lost 2 bases and J lost 4; bases outside the gene matches: 4. Germline assignment: CDR1 MNHEY and CDR2 SVGAGI. The length of the CDR3 is 15 residues. This chain's CDR3 is CASSYTGTGYNEQFF. As DNA, the CDR3 is TGTGCCAGCAGTTACACCGGGACAGGATACAATGAGCAGTTCTTC.

The chain combines TRBV27 with TRBJ2-3; 9 positions agree with TRBD2. The length of the CDR3 is 15 residues. With V trimmed by 7 bases and J by 6 bases, 11 bases remained unmatched. CDR1 and CDR2 from the germline V gene are MNHEY and SMNVEV (reference sequence). The chain's CDR3 is CASTMRVAGADTQYF. CDR3 in DNA: TGTGCCAGCACCATGAGGGTAGCGGGAGCGGATACGCAGTATTTT.

This chain uses TRBV27 with TRBJ2-3; D possibly corresponds to TRBD2 (5 bases). Looked up from germline, CDR1 is MNHEY and CDR2 is SMNVEV (reference sequence). V dropped 3 bases and J dropped 8 bases, with 9 bases sitting between them. The CDR3 has 12 residues. The CDR3 protein is CASSFVGSTQYF. Here the CDR3 DNA reads TGTGCCAGCAGTTTCGTAGGGAGTACGCAGTATTTT.

The chain has TRBV19 and TRBJ2-1; TRBD1 matches 8 bases. Looked up from germline, CDR1 is LNHDA and CDR2 is SQIVND (reference sequence). The CDR3 totals 13 residues. J lost 7 bases, V lost 10 bases, and 9 bases had no gene match. The CDR3 loop reads CATRQGSGNEQFF. CDR3 nucleotide sequence: TGTGCCACCCGACAGGGGTCGGGAAATGAGCAGTTCTTC.

The chain combines TRBV6-5 with TRBJ1-1; D ambiguous. Germline V gene data show CDR1 as MNHEY and CDR2 as SVGAGI. CDR3 length: 14 residues. The V end was cut by 0 bases, the J end by 2 bases, with 7 bases between. DNA for the CDR3: TGTGCCAGCAGTTACTCGATAGAAAACACTGAAGCTTTCTTT. Its translation: CASSYSIENTEAFF.

The chain links TRBV7-2 to TRBJ2-3; D unresolved. The V end lost 1 base, the J end lost 3 bases, and 5 bases lay between the germline ends. Germline loops: CDR1 SGHTA, CDR2 FQGNSA. The CDR3 totals 13 residues. The CDR3 region is CASSLDFTDTQYF. CDR3 bases: TGTGCCAGCAGCTTAGACTTTACAGATACGCAGTATTTT.

The chain carries TRBV30 and TRBJ1-4; D call uncertain. V shed 8 bases and J shed 2 bases, with 15 bases lying between them. The CDR3 length is 14 residues. Germline V gene lookup returns CDR1 GTSNPN and CDR2 SVGIG (reference sequence). CDR3 protein: CAGLEGATNEKLFF. The CDR3 nucleotides read TGTGCCGGTCTCGAGGGCGCGACTAATGAAAAACTGTTTTTT.

The rearrangement links TRBV27 to TRBJ1-2; the match to TRBD1 covers 8 bases. CDR3 length: 14 residues. The V gene end was trimmed by 5 bases and the J gene end by 2 bases; junction bases not matched to a gene: 4. From germline, CDR1 is MNHEY and CDR2 SMNVEV (reference sequence). Here the CDR3 reads CASSPRTGNYGYTF. CDR3 DNA sequence: TGTGCCAGCAGTCCCCGGACAGGGAACTATGGCTACACCTTC.

The chain links TRBV6-1 to TRBJ2-7; 7 bases are a match to TRBD2. J lost 2 bases, V lost 6 bases, and 10 bases had no gene match. Germline V gene sequence: CDR1 MNHNS, CDR2 SASEGT. There are 15 residues in the CDR3. CDR3 region: CASRWGGREAYEQYF. The CDR3 DNA reads as TGTGCCAGCAGGTGGGGCGGGAGAGAGGCCTACGAGCAGTACTTC.

The chain links TRBV5-1 to TRBJ2-2; TRBD1 matches 9 bases. The CDR3 extends over 18 amino acids. V was clipped by 0 bases and J by 5 bases; unmatched bases: 11. The V gene's germline CDR1 is SGHRS and CDR2 YFSETQ. The CDR3 reads CASSLEGQGLAGTGELFF. CDR3 nucleotide sequence: TGCGCCAGCAGCTTGGAGGGACAGGGACTTGCGGGAACCGGGGAGCTGTTTTTT. The full variable domain, with the rest looked up from reference TRBV5-1 and TRBJ2-2, is KAGVTQTPRYLIKTRGQQVTLSCSPISGHRSVSWYQQTPGQGLQFLFEYFSETQRNKGNFPGRFSGRQFSNSRSEMNVSTLELGDSALYLCASSLEGQGLAGTGELFFGEGSRLTVL.

This chain links TRBV11-2 with TRBJ1-1; perhaps TRBD1 as D (5 bases). Trimming removed 0 bases from V and 0 bases from J, with 11 bases in between. Germline CDR1 is SGHAT and CDR2 is FQNNGV. The CDR3 is made up of 16 amino acids. CDR3 bases: TGTGCCAGCAGCTTAGAGTACCAGGGTATGAACACTGAAGCTTTCTTT. Its protein is CASSLEYQGMNTEAFF.

The rearrangement links TRBV5-6 to TRBJ2-4, with 8 nucleotides matching TRBD2. In germline, CDR1 is SGHDT, CDR2 YYEEEE. Trimming cost V 4 bases and J 3 bases; bases outside gene matches: 9. The CDR3 has 16 residues. CDR3 DNA sequence: TGTGCCAGCAGCGAAACGGGGGGGCCTGACAAAAACATTCAGTACTTC. Translation: CASSETGGPDKNIQYF.

The rearrangement uses TRBV4-1 and TRBJ2-7; 10 nucleotides agree with TRBD2. The V gene end was trimmed by 1 base and the J gene end by 5 bases; junction bases not matched to a gene: 8. CDR3 length: 16 amino acids. Germline V CDR1 and CDR2: MGHRA, YSYEKL. CDR3 nucleotides: TGCGCCAGCAGCCAAGGGGTTAGCGGGAGGTACCACGAGCAGTACTTC. Protein sequence: CASSQGVSGRYHEQYF.

The chain couples TRBV29-1 to TRBJ2-7; tentative D call: TRBD1 (5 bases). V gave up 0 bases and J gave up 13 bases, with 19 bases separating them. The germline V gene encodes CDR1 SQVTM and CDR2 ANQGSEA. This CDR3 has 13 residues. The CDR3 nucleotides are TGCAGCGTTGAAGATTGGGGTGGCGACAGCAGATACTTC. This codes for CSVEDWGGDSRYF.

The chain couples TRBV27 to TRBJ2-3; 10 nucleotides agree with TRBD2. V lost 2 bases, J lost 2 bases, and 7 bases stayed unmatched. There are 17 residues in the CDR3. Per germline, CDR1 MNHEY and CDR2 SMNVEV (reference sequence). This CDR3 reads CASSLNGLAGDTDTQYF. In DNA, the CDR3 is TGTGCCAGCAGTTTAAATGGGCTAGCGGGGGACACAGATACGCAGTATTTT.

The V gene is TRBV7-2, the J gene TRBJ2-3; 10 bases fit TRBD1. Trimming at V came to 3 bases and at J to 5 bases, leaving 8 bases not matched to a gene. CDR1 SGHTA and CDR2 FQGNSA come from the germline V gene. The CDR3 sequence is 16 residues long. The DNA of the CDR3 is TGTGCCAGCAGCTTCGACCGGGACAGGGGATTAGATACGCAGTATTTT. Amino acid sequence: CASSFDRDRGLDTQYF.

The genes are TRBV6-1 and TRBJ1-5; D gene unclear. The CDR3 totals 13 residues. Looked up from germline, CDR1 is MNHNS and CDR2 is SASEGT. Trimming stripped 3 bases from V and 4 bases from J, with 7 bases between. In nucleotides, the CDR3 is TGTGCCAGCAGTGATGGCAGAAATCAGCCCCAGCATTTT. As protein: CASSDGRNQPQHF.

The V call is TRBV27, the J call TRBJ2-2; 11 bases are a match to TRBD2. V lost 3 bases and J lost 7; bases outside the gene matches: 4. The CDR3 covers 15 residues. Per the germline V gene, CDR1 is MNHEY and CDR2 is SMNVEV (reference sequence). Written as DNA, the CDR3 is TGTGCCAGCAGTTTTTTAGCGGGGGGGCGCGGGGAGCTGTTTTTT. As protein: CASSFLAGGRGELFF.